Below, 18 T cell receptor beta chains from the same sample are listed, as sequenced in a study of T cell responses to AZD1222 COVID-19 vaccine. Assay: immunoSEQ multiplex PCR; the TCRdb copy retains only in-frame clones and omits some. The table has around 45,000 clones, about nine tenths seen once; the top ten hold about 40%. The specimen was peripheral blood, collected 28 days after the second AZD1222 dose. All receptors come from an adult who received the AZD1222 COVID-19 vaccine.

The gene calls are TRBV11-2 and TRBJ2-2; TRBD2 might be the D (6 bases). The CDR3 is 17 amino acids. Trimming cost V 5 bases and J 7 bases, with 23 bases left between them. CDR1 and CDR2 from the germline V gene are SGHAT and FQNNGV. The chain's CDR3 is CASSPDRVGGFGGELFF. The CDR3 coding sequence is TGTGCCAGCAGCCCCGACCGGGTGGGGGGTTTTGGCGGGGAGCTGTTTTTT.

CDR3 nucleotides: TGTGCCAGCAGTTACTCGCGAAACAGGGGAAATGGCTACACCTTC. Its translation is CASSYSRNRGNGYTF. V gene TRBV6-5 combines with J gene TRBJ1-2, with 7 bases fitting TRBD1. CDR1 is MNHEY, CDR2 SVGAGI, per germline. The CDR3 consists of 15 residues. J lost 6 bases, V lost 0 bases, and 7 bases had no gene match.

The chain joins TRBV19 to TRBJ1-2, with D unclear. V was pared by 1 base and J by 2 bases, with 8 bases between. Germline V gives CDR1 LNHDA, CDR2 SQIVND (reference sequence). This CDR3 spans 14 amino acids. The CDR3: CASSIADPNYGYTF. In nucleotides, the CDR3 is TGTGCCAGTAGTATAGCCGATCCGAACTATGGCTACACCTTC.

This chain uses TRBV10-1 with TRBJ2-2, with unresolved D. Germline V gene sequence: CDR1 WNHNN, CDR2 SYGVQD (reference sequence). Trimming stripped 4 bases from V and 4 bases from J, with 13 bases between. The CDR3 runs to 15 residues. Here the CDR3 DNA reads TGCGCCAGCAGTGCTCTACTACGAGGCACCGGGGAGCTGTTTTTT. It codes for CASSALLRGTGELFF.

The table lists this clone with a count of one. The genes are TRBV5-4 and TRBJ1-1, with TRBD1 matching over 9 bases. Per the germline V gene, CDR1 is SGHNT and CDR2 is YYREEE (reference sequence). With V trimmed by 0 bases and J by 3 bases, 6 bases remained unmatched. CDR3 length: 16 amino acids. CDR3 nucleotide sequence: TGTGCCAGCAGCTTGGAAATCGACAGGGGGGACACTGAAGCTTTCTTT. It codes for CASSLEIDRGDTEAFF.

The chain couples TRBV7-8 to TRBJ1-1; TRBD1 might be the D (5 bases). The CDR3 consists of 13 residues. CDR1 is SGHVS, CDR2 FQNEAQ, per germline. V dropped 5 bases and J dropped 1 base, with 8 bases sitting between them. In DNA, the CDR3 is TGTGCCAGCAGCCGGGGACGGAACACTGAAGCTTTCTTT. This sequence encodes CASSRGRNTEAFF.

This clone came up once. The chain carries TRBV19 and TRBJ2-7; no definite D call. CDR1 is LNHDA, CDR2 SQIVND, per germline (reference sequence). The CDR3 loop spans 16 amino acids. V gave up 0 bases and J gave up 2 bases, with 14 bases separating them. The CDR3: CASSIDNRVGTYEQYF. CDR3 coding DNA: TGTGCCAGTAGTATAGATAATAGGGTGGGGACCTACGAGCAGTACTTC.

This clone appeared a few times. The CDR3 DNA reads TGTGCCAGCAGTTACTCAGGGGCCTACGAGCAGTACTTC. Its translation: CASSYSGAYEQYF. The V gene is TRBV6-5, the J gene TRBJ2-7, with D tentatively TRBD1 (5 bases). This CDR3 is 13 amino acids long. CDR1 is MNHEY, CDR2 SVGAGI, per germline. V was trimmed by 0 bases and J by 2 bases, leaving 5 bases between them.

V gene TRBV11-2 combines with J gene TRBJ2-7; D is ambiguous. The CDR3 totals 14 residues. V was shortened by 0 bases and J by 1 base, with 7 bases between the two germline ends. In germline, CDR1 is SGHAT, CDR2 FQNNGV. Written as DNA, the CDR3 is TGTGCCAGCAGCTTAGACAGTTATTCCTACGAGCAGTACTTC. Its protein product is CASSLDSYSYEQYF.

V gene TRBV2 combines with J gene TRBJ1-5; D ambiguous. Trimming cost V 1 base and J 1 base, with 8 bases left between them. The CDR3 loop spans 15 amino acids. The germline gives CDR1 SNHLY, CDR2 FYNNEI. CDR3 bases: TGTGCCAGCAGTGAAGTTGCAGCCAGCAATCAGCCCCAGCATTTT. Residues: CASSEVAASNQPQHF.

The chain is built from TRBV7-9 and TRBJ1-2; possible D gene TRBD1, 5 bases. The germline gives CDR1 SEHNR, CDR2 FQNEAQ (reference sequence). This CDR3 has 12 amino acids. V lost 4 bases, J lost 6 bases, and 9 bases lay in between. The CDR3 protein is CASSSGTNGYTF. The CDR3 DNA reads TGTGCCAGCAGCTCAGGGACTAATGGCTACACCTTC.

The chain recombines TRBV6-2 or TRBV6-3 with TRBJ2-1, with no clear D. V was cut by 2 bases and J by 3 bases, with 14 bases left in between. This CDR3 contains 16 residues. Germline V gene data show CDR1 as MNHEY and CDR2 as SVGEGT. The CDR3 loop reads CASSYTPGQLYNEQFF. CDR3 DNA sequence: TGTGCCAGCAGTTACACCCCCGGGCAGCTCTACAATGAGCAGTTCTTC.

The chain links TRBV20-1 to TRBJ1-2; D is unclear. CDR3 length equals 11 residues. Germline CDR1 is DFQATT and CDR2 is SNEGSKA (reference sequence). Trimming cost V 3 bases and J 3 bases, with 5 bases left between them. CDR3 nucleotides: TGCAGTGCTAGCGGTGACTATGGCTACACCTTC. Its translation: CSASGDYGYTF.

The CDR3 loop is CASRSGASLYGYTF. The DNA for the CDR3 is TGTGCCAGCAGATCAGGGGCATCTCTCTATGGCTACACCTTC. V and J are TRBV27 and TRBJ1-2, with a tentative D call TRBD1 (6 bases). The ends were cut back, 6 bases at V and 4 bases at J, with 15 bases in the middle. The CDR3 runs 14 residues. Germline values: CDR1 MNHEY, CDR2 SMNVEV (reference sequence).

The CDR3 DNA sequence: TGTGCCAGCAGCCAAGAGTTTCGTTGGGGGGCGCAGTACTTC. Translation: CASSQEFRWGAQYF. V and J are TRBV3-1 (or the pseudogene TRBV3-2) and TRBJ2-7; perhaps D is TRBD1 or TRBD2 (6 bases each). Trimming left V 0 bases short and J 9 bases short, with 15 bases between. Germline V lookup: CDR1 LGHDT, CDR2 YNNKEL (reference sequence). The CDR3 runs 14 residues.

The chain is built from TRBV7-2 and TRBJ1-1; D is unresolved. CDR1 is SGHTA, CDR2 FQGNSA, per germline. Trimming left V 5 bases short and J 0 bases short, with 10 bases between. The CDR3 extends over 14 amino acids. The CDR3 region is CASSPPWMNTEAFF. The CDR3 bases are TGTGCCAGCAGCCCTCCATGGATGAACACTGAAGCTTTCTTT.

J is TRBJ2-3 and V is TRBV7-2; tentative D call: TRBD2 (5 bases). The V end was cut by 2 bases, the J end by 4 bases, with 10 bases between. Looked up from germline, CDR1 is SGHTA and CDR2 is FQGNSA. The length of the CDR3 is 14 residues. The CDR3, as DNA: TGTGCCAGCAGCTTAAACGGCGGGCCAGATACGCAGTATTTT. Residues: CASSLNGGPDTQYF.

The CDR3 sequence: CASSELRDRDIFSYGYTF. CDR3 nucleotides: TGTGCCAGCAGTGAACTCCGGGACAGGGACATTTTCTCCTATGGCTACACCTTC. V usage is TRBV6-1 and J usage is TRBJ1-2; 9 bases agree with TRBD1. Germline assignment: CDR1 MNHNS and CDR2 SASEGT. The CDR3 has 18 residues. Losses at the gene ends were 2 bases for V and 4 bases for J; bases not matched to a gene: 14.